This TCR beta chain was retrieved from a study of cytomegalovirus exposure and HLA in healthy donors. Study-wide results and caveats: Some public TCRs appeared in many individuals, while most sequences were rare.

Sequencing was performed with immunoSEQ multiplex PCR; in TCRdb, only in-frame clones are kept and a portion is missing. The sample records about 49,000 clones, approximately 90% being singletons. On this clone: No antigen is known for it.

The receptor was isolated from a man aged 18-30 years in good health and CMV-seronegative. Sample: PBMCs.

CDR3 loop: CASSARQGRQGNQPQHF. CDR3 DNA: TGTGCCAGCAGCGCTCGACAGGGTCGGCAGGGCAATCAGCCCCAGCATTTT. This chain uses TRBV16 with TRBJ1-5, with 7 bases identical to TRBD1. J gave up 2 bases and V 5 bases, and 12 bases lay outside the gene matches. CDR1 is KGHSY and CDR2 is FQNENV in the germline V gene. This CDR3 is 17 amino acids long.